Listed below are T cell receptor beta chains from one sample, sequenced in a study of cytomegalovirus exposure and HLA in healthy donors. Assay: immunoSEQ multiplex PCR; the TCRdb copy retains only in-frame clones and omits some. This table holds 160,000 or so clones, less than 85% found once. Sequencing input: PBMCs. The receptors derive from a man aged 40-49 years in good health and CMV-seronegative. Both conserved end residues are part of each CDR3. The order of the fields is clone size, D gene, J gene, V gene, CDR3 protein, CDR3 DNA. D genes are given only for firm matches. Not every row has a clone size; where given, it reads once, few, many or a size class.

size: -; D: -; J: TRBJ2-7; V: TRBV7-6; CDR3: CASSLAGHSPSYEQYF; DNA: TGTGCCAGCAGCTTAGCAGGTCACAGTCCCTCCTACGAGCAGTACTTC
size: -; D: -; J: TRBJ1-2; V: TRBV7-9; CDR3: CASSPSGDDGYTF; DNA: TGTGCCAGCAGCCCCTCAGGGGACGATGGCTACACCTTC
size: once; D: TRBD1; J: TRBJ1-3; V: TRBV10-3; CDR3: CATQGTGGFDSGNTIYF; DNA: TGTGCCACCCAAGGCACAGGGGGCTTTGACTCTGGAAACACCATATATTTT
size: -; D: -; J: TRBJ2-7; V: TRBV6-1; CDR3: CASSGRGLADGYEQYF; DNA: TGTGCCAGCAGTGGCCGGGGGCTAGCGGACGGCTACGAGCAGTACTTC
size: -; D: TRBD1; J: TRBJ1-1; V: TRBV18; CDR3: CASSPATGMDTEAFF; DNA: TGTGCCAGCTCACCTGCGACAGGGATGGACACTGAAGCTTTCTTT
size: -; D: -; J: TRBJ2-7; V: TRBV6-1; CDR3: CASSEGSVSTYEQYF; DNA: TGTGCCAGCAGTGAAGGGTCAGTTTCAACCTACGAGCAGTACTTC
size: -; D: TRBD2; J: TRBJ2-1; V: TRBV7-2; CDR3: CASSFGGGLNEQFF; DNA: TGTGCCAGCAGCTTCGGGGGAGGGCTCAATGAGCAGTTCTTC
size: once; D: -; J: TRBJ1-6; V: TRBV28; CDR3: CASRGAATPTKSPLHF; DNA: TGTGCCAGCAGGGGAGCTGCGACACCTACCAAGTCACCCCTCCACTTT
size: -; D: TRBD2; J: TRBJ2-1; V: TRBV5-1; CDR3: CASSHGLAGRSEQFF; DNA: TGCGCCAGCAGCCATGGACTAGCGGGGCGGAGTGAGCAGTTCTTC
size: -; D: TRBD2; J: TRBJ2-6; V: TRBV5-4; CDR3: CASSPLGRGFGGANVLTF; DNA: TGTGCCAGCAGCCCCCTCGGGCGGGGGTTTGGTGGGGCCAACGTCCTGACTTTC
size: -; D: TRBD1; J: TRBJ2-7; V: TRBV5-4; CDR3: CASSLPGTGGLEQYF; DNA: TGTGCCAGCAGCCTTCCCGGGACAGGGGGACTCGAGCAGTACTTC
size: -; D: -; J: TRBJ2-2; V: TRBV7-9; CDR3: CASSFYVSGELFF; DNA: TGTGCCAGCAGCTTCTACGTCTCCGGGGAGCTGTTTTTT
size: -; D: TRBD1; J: TRBJ1-5; V: TRBV11-2; CDR3: CASSQQGLSNQPQHF; DNA: TGTGCCAGCAGCCAACAGGGGTTGAGCAATCAGCCCCAGCATTTT
size: -; D: -; J: TRBJ2-5; V: TRBV7-9; CDR3: CASSLSARGRETQYF; DNA: TGTGCCAGCAGCTTATCGGCCCGAGGAAGGGAGACCCAGTACTTC
size: -; D: -; J: TRBJ1-4; V: TRBV9; CDR3: CASSPRVSNEKLFF; DNA: TGTGCCAGCAGCCCCCGGGTCTCTAATGAAAAACTGTTTTTT
size: -; D: -; J: TRBJ1-2; V: TRBV6-6; CDR3: CASSYHGRGGHNGYTF; DNA: TGTGCCAGCAGTTACCACGGGCGCGGGGGGCATAATGGCTACACCTTC
size: -; D: -; J: TRBJ2-4; V: TRBV6-1; CDR3: CASSDPSGILDIQYF; DNA: TGTGCCAGCAGTGACCCCTCAGGGATTTTGGACATTCAGTACTTC
size: -; D: -; J: TRBJ2-5; V: TRBV2; CDR3: CASKEWAEETQYF; DNA: TGTGCCAGCAAGGAATGGGCAGAAGAGACCCAGTACTTC
size: -; D: -; J: TRBJ2-5; V: TRBV21-1; CDR3: CASSKVGGGGVQETQYF; DNA: TGTGCCAGCAGCAAGGTTGGTGGAGGGGGGGTCCAAGAGACCCAGTACTTC
size: -; D: -; J: TRBJ2-7; V: TRBV7-9; CDR3: CASSFSGEQYF; DNA: TGTGCCAGCAGCTTTTCGGGGGAGCAGTACTTC
size: -; D: TRBD2; J: TRBJ2-7; V: TRBV23-1; CDR3: CASKPEAGGSYEQYF; DNA: TGCGCCAGCAAGCCAGAAGCGGGGGGATCCTACGAGCAGTACTTC
size: -; D: TRBD1; J: TRBJ2-7; V: TRBV5-1; CDR3: CASSRTGDLEQYF; DNA: TGCGCCAGTTCCCGGACAGGGGATCTCGAGCAATACTTC
size: many; D: TRBD1; J: TRBJ2-7; V: TRBV25-1; CDR3: CATSGTGTYEQYF; DNA: TGTGCCACCTCAGGGACAGGAACCTACGAGCAGTACTTC
size: -; D: -; J: TRBJ2-3; V: TRBV10-3; CDR3: CAIRPTSTDTQYF; DNA: TGTGCCATCAGACCGACTAGCACAGATACGCAGTATTTT
size: -; D: -; J: TRBJ1-2; V: TRBV6-5; CDR3: CASNKQGGYGYTF; DNA: TGTGCCAGCAATAAACAAGGGGGCTATGGCTACACCTTC
size: -; D: -; J: TRBJ1-4; V: TRBV5-1; CDR3: CASSSSVGAGEKLFF; DNA: TGCGCCAGCAGCTCGTCTGTGGGGGCTGGGGAAAAACTGTTTTTT
size: -; D: -; J: TRBJ1-1; V: TRBV10-3; CDR3: CAISDGGAGDTEAFF; DNA: TGTGCCATCAGTGATGGGGGGGCAGGGGACACTGAAGCTTTCTTT
size: -; D: TRBD2; J: TRBJ2-1; V: TRBV18; CDR3: CASSWGRARNEQFF; DNA: TGTGCCAGCTCATGGGGGAGGGCCAGGAATGAGCAGTTCTTC
size: -; D: TRBD2; J: TRBJ2-1; V: TRBV5-4; CDR3: CASSRGSGARNNEQFF; DNA: TGTGCCAGCAGCCGTGGCAGCGGGGCTAGAAACAATGAGCAGTTCTTC
size: -; D: TRBD2; J: TRBJ2-3; V: TRBV12-5; CDR3: CASGLEVFAGGIASDTQYF; DNA: TGTGCTAGTGGTTTGGAAGTTTTTGCGGGAGGAATCGCCTCGGATACGCAGTATTTT
size: few; D: -; J: TRBJ2-7; V: TRBV18; CDR3: CASSPRGPDEQYF; DNA: TGTGCCAGCTCACCAAGAGGTCCGGACGAGCAGTACTTC
size: -; D: -; J: TRBJ1-2; V: TRBV15; CDR3: CATSSVRQQGYTF; DNA: TGTGCCACCAGCAGTGTAAGACAGCAAGGCTACACCTTC
size: -; D: TRBD2; J: TRBJ2-1; V: TRBV10-3; CDR3: CAISGLAGAWDNEQFF; DNA: TGTGCCATCAGTGGACTAGCGGGAGCTTGGGACAATGAGCAGTTCTTC
size: -; D: -; J: TRBJ2-5; V: TRBV19; CDR3: CASSIGTNEETQYF; DNA: TGTGCCAGTAGTATCGGGACAAACGAAGAGACCCAGTACTTC
size: -; D: -; J: TRBJ2-7; V: TRBV20-1; CDR3: CSARVSYEQYF; DNA: TGCAGTGCTAGAGTCAGTTACGAGCAGTACTTC
size: -; D: -; J: TRBJ2-5; V: TRBV6-1; CDR3: CASSEIRQQETQYF; DNA: TGTGCCAGCAGTGAAATAAGACAGCAAGAGACCCAGTACTTC
size: -; D: -; J: TRBJ1-1; V: TRBV5-1; CDR3: CASSAPGGPVTEAFF; DNA: TGCGCCAGCAGCGCACCGGGGGGCCCGGTCACTGAAGCTTTCTTT
size: -; D: TRBD1; J: TRBJ1-2; V: TRBV27; CDR3: CASSLSGDRANYGYTF; DNA: TGTGCCAGCAGTTTAAGTGGGGACAGGGCTAACTATGGCTACACCTTC
size: -; D: -; J: TRBJ2-7; V: TRBV7-8; CDR3: CASSLDGTVDEQYF; DNA: TGTGCCAGCAGCTTGGACGGGACTGTGGACGAGCAGTACTTC
size: -; D: -; J: TRBJ2-7; V: TRBV9; CDR3: CASSVASGHYEQYF; DNA: TGTGCCAGCAGCGTAGCGTCCGGTCACTACGAGCAGTACTTC
size: -; D: -; J: TRBJ2-1; V: TRBV29-1; CDR3: CSARTEDLDNEQFF; DNA: TGCAGCGCCCGCACGGAGGACTTAGACAATGAGCAGTTCTTC
size: -; D: -; J: TRBJ1-1; V: TRBV6-9; CDR3: CASSSLFTGSPEAFF; DNA: TGTGCCAGCAGTTCACTATTTACAGGGAGCCCTGAAGCTTTCTTT
size: once; D: TRBD1; J: TRBJ1-2; V: TRBV6-1; CDR3: CASSKVLGQGEKNGYTF; DNA: TGTGCCAGCAGTAAAGTACTTGGACAGGGAGAAAAAAATGGCTACACCTTC
size: -; D: -; J: TRBJ1-2; V: TRBV7-2; CDR3: CASSFPGGRDGYTF; DNA: TGTGCCAGCAGCTTCCCGGGCGGGAGAGATGGCTACACCTTC
size: -; D: -; J: TRBJ2-3; V: TRBV5-1; CDR3: CASSQDGHTDTQYF; DNA: TGCGCCAGCAGCCAGGACGGACACACAGATACGCAGTATTTT
size: once; D: TRBD2; J: TRBJ2-5; V: TRBV5-4; CDR3: CASSLVLAVGGYQETQYF; DNA: TGTGCCAGCAGCTTGGTACTAGCGGTCGGGGGGTACCAAGAGACCCAGTACTTC
size: -; D: -; J: TRBJ2-7; V: TRBV27; CDR3: CASSKGTFYEQYF; DNA: TGTGCCAGCAGTAAAGGGACTTTCTACGAGCAGTACTTC
size: -; D: -; J: TRBJ2-2; V: TRBV5-1; CDR3: CASSSWRAANTGELFF; DNA: TGCGCCAGCAGCTCGTGGAGGGCCGCTAACACCGGGGAGCTGTTTTTT
size: -; D: -; J: TRBJ2-7; V: TRBV11-1; CDR3: CASSRVGGGLRDAPYEQYF; DNA: TGTGCCAGCAGCCGAGTCGGTGGCGGTCTGAGGGATGCGCCCTACGAGCAGTACTTC
size: -; D: TRBD1; J: TRBJ1-1; V: TRBV10-2; CDR3: CASSSPGNRGRTEAFF; DNA: TGCGCCAGCAGCAGCCCCGGAAACAGGGGACGGACTGAAGCTTTCTTT
size: -; D: -; J: TRBJ2-3; V: TRBV5-1; CDR3: CASSFSESDTQYF; DNA: TGCGCCAGCAGCTTCTCGGAGTCAGATACGCAGTATTTT